The source of this T cell receptor beta chain is a study of metastatic and nonmetastatic thyroid tumors. Study at large: It was across blood and tumor or nodule tissue from malignant and benign thyroid patients that repertoires were compared. Findings of the study overall: The reported finding was significantly higher TCR beta diversity in malignant thyroid tumors relative to benign nodules, in blood and tumor.

As to this clone: As yet, its antigen is unknown.

Using MiXCR, TCRdb re-called clones from the PCR reads. The repertoire has around 61,000 clones, 25% to 30% of them found once; the top ten carry more than 15%. Before thyroid surgery, none of the patients had received any treatment. The V end was cut by 5 bases, the J end by 1 base, with 9 bases between. The CDR3 spans 13 residues. CDR1 is SGHTA, CDR2 FQGNSA, per germline. The specimen was blood. The chain has TRBV7-2 and TRBJ2-7; no reliable D call. This sequence originates from a female donor with papillary thyroid cancer or a benign thyroid nodule (not recorded which). Some clones in this sample may be carry-over from other donors' samples. CDR3: CASSPGVSYEQYF. The CDR3 region has the DNA TGTGCCAGCAGCCCCGGAGTGTCCTACGAGCAGTACTTC.